The clone carrying this T cell receptor beta chain has ten or more counts. The antigen is not known. This sample is part of a study of T cell repertoires in cytomegalovirus infection. Study information: CMV epitopes used comprised recently identified HLA-C-restricted ones and well-studied HLA-B-restricted ones. Public TCR beta signature analysis indicated the presence of both CMV infection and matching HLA type. Study-wide points: Dominating the ex vivo response were HLA-C-restricted CMV-specific TCR beta clonotypes. Individuals carrying CMV plus the relevant HLA were identified by cumulative frequency of public TCR beta families.

The V and J ends lost 2 bases and 14 bases, in that order; junction bases with no gene match: 4. The CDR3 runs 11 residues. One entry per CDR3 protein, called by TCRdb with MiXCR from the reads. The sample carries tens of thousands of distinct CDR3 sequences, 20% to 30% recorded once. The TCR was taken from a human donor in good health (CMV status not recorded). Some clones in this sample may be carry-over from other donors' samples. The sequences come from CD8+ T cells from cultured PBMCs, collected from culture after CMV antigen stimulation. The V call is TRBV12-3 or TRBV12-4, the J call TRBJ1-1; 8 positions match TRBD1. In DNA, the CDR3 is TGTGCCAGCAGTTTAACCAGGGGGCTCTTCTTT. Protein sequence: CASSLTRGLFF.